This TCR beta chain originates from a study of control samples from healthy donors and cancer patients. TCRdb's table, derived via immunoSEQ multiplex PCR, lists solely in-frame clones and lacks some. This sample has roughly 76,000 clones, with more than 85% found just once. CDR1 is MDHEN, CDR2 SYDVKM, per germline. There are 13 residues in the CDR3. V was cut by 4 bases and J by 0 bases, with 6 bases left in between. Sequenced: PBMCs. This sequence joins TRBV28 and TRBJ1-2; no definite D call. The TCR was taken from a middle-aged woman with lung cancer. This chain's CDR3 is CASSSIANYGYTF. In DNA, the CDR3 is TGTGCCAGCAGTTCCATAGCTAACTATGGCTACACCTTC.